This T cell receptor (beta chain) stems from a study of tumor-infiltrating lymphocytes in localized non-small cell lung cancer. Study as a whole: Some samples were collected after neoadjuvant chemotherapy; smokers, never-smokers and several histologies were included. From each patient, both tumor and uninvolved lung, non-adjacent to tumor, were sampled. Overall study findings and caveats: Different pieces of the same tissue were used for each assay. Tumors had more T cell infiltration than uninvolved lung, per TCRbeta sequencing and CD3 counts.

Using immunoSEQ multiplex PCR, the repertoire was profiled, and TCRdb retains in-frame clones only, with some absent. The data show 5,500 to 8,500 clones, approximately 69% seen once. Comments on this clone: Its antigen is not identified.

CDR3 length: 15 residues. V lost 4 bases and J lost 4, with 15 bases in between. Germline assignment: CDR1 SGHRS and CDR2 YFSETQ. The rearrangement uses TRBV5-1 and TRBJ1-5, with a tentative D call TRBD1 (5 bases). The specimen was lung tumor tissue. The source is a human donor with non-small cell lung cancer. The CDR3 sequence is CASSVAPGGNQPQHF. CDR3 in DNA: TGCGCCAGCAGCGTGGCTCCGGGGGGAAATCAGCCCCAGCATTTT.